Listed below are T cell receptor beta chains from one sample, sequenced in a study of OX40 agonist ivuxolimab in advanced cancers. Repertoires were generated with immunoSEQ multiplex PCR, while TCRdb's copy carries only in-frame clones and drops some. The sample includes 92,000 or so clones, about 87% seen only once; the top ten take 7% to 8.5%. The sequencing here drew on CD4+ or CD8+ T cells sorted from blood, taken in a trial of the OX40 agonist ivuxolimab. These receptors were obtained from an adult with an advanced solid tumor such as melanoma, head and neck, liver or kidney cancer. The CDR3 runs from the conserved cysteine through the conserved F or W.

v_call | cdr3_aa
TRBV29-1 | CSVGQVGGEQYF
TRBV11-2 | CASSPYGGLDGYTF
TRBV12-5 | CASGLVLGTDSFPKNFNYGYTF
TRBV19 | CASSRRSGRDYEQYF
TRBV27 | CASSSGLAGVDEQFF
TRBV9 | CASSVELAESYNEQFF
TRBV13 | CASSIKRTEAFF
TRBV2 | CASSEAPGHMNTEAFF
TRBV7-9 | CASRLSGDATNEKLFF
TRBV6-1 | CASSLTPGGGGYTF
TRBV7-9 | CASSRGSGELFF
TRBV27 | CASRDRQTNEKLFF
TRBV6-1 | CASSGGVAFTDTQYF
TRBV7-2 | CASTYVGLANTEAFF
TRBV18 | CASSPLAGGQETQYF
TRBV6-6 | CASSYSLNSYNQPQHF
TRBV28 | CASDPGQGARITEAFF
TRBV11-3 | CASSPPGGLATYEQYF
TRBV5-1 | CASTVHGANTEAFF
TRBV19 | CASSTGTGYFGETQYF
TRBV10-3 | CAISDYTGGDGYTF
TRBV14 | CASSQAVGTGELFF
TRBV7-9 | CASSPNFDIFSYEQYF
TRBV5-6 | CASSLDLAVFDEQFF
TRBV6-1 | CASSDYSTGSGNTIYF
TRBV6-6 | CASSYSYRDRVYEQYF
TRBV2 | CASSATGAMNTGELFF
TRBV19 | CASSTTSGSYNEQFF
TRBV5-8 | CASSPSGLSTDTQYF
TRBV2 | CASSGGMVASGANVLTF
TRBV9 | CASSVERDRSSYEQYF
TRBV9 | CASSSRGGSQETQYF
TRBV6-5 | CASSSASGARYNEQFF
TRBV30 | CAWSVSGRNEQFF
TRBV30 | CAWSVSDNTEAFF
TRBV5-1 | CASSLQGASWTGELFF
TRBV12-5 | CASGLPDRGTEAFF
TRBV27 | CASSLAVAGAHEQYF
TRBV7-9 | CASSWGQFYEQYF
TRBV9 | CASSVGEGPYGYTF
TRBV5-1 | CASSFVSTVRVEQYF
TRBV7-2 | CASSFRLKVYEQYF
TRBV6-1 | CASSEGREGSEAFF
TRBV9 | CASSVGLAGGSYEQYF
TRBV4-1 | CASSQGKFGLAGGRTDTQYF
TRBV9 | CASSVDGGNPYNEQFF
TRBV5-6 | CASSLYVGSTDTQYF
TRBV4-1 | CASSQEPSYEQYF
TRBV2 | CVVSTSGSSYNEQFF
TRBV27 | CASSISGPNYGYTF
TRBV5-1 | CASKGDEQFF
TRBV6-5 | CASSPSGASRDTQYF
TRBV10-3 | CAIMRIPGEKLFF
TRBV27 | CASSPQDRDNEQFF
TRBV30 | CAWSEGGPYQPQHF